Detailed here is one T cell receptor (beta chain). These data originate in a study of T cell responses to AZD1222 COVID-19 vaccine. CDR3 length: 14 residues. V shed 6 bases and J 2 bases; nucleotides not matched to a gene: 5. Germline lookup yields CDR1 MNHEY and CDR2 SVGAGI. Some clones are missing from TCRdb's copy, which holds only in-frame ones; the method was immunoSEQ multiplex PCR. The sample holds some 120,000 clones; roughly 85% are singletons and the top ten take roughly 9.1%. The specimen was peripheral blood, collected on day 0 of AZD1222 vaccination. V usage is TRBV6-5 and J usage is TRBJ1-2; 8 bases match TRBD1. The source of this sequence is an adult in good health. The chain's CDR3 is CASSPGQGNYGYTF. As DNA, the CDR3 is TGTGCCAGCAGCCCCGGACAGGGCAACTATGGCTACACCTTC.